A single sample is the source of the 16 T cell receptor beta chains below, sequenced in a study of blood T cell repertoires in COVID-19 (TCRdb year 2020). The method behind the library was the immunoSEQ multiplex PCR assay. TCRdb stores this immuneACCESS table with in-frame sequences only. Part of the clones is absent; in the studies checked, under half of the shortfall reflects unresolved V genes, and no reason is known for the rest. The sample records approximately 70,000 clones, just over 85% of which are singletons. Roughly 11% of the sample is taken by the ten largest. Sequenced material: peripheral blood. The receptors were gathered from a man in his 70s with active or convalescent COVID-19.

The chain uses TRBV6-6 and TRBJ1-1; no clear D. The V gene lost 3 bases and the J gene lost 4 bases, with 6 bases spanning the gap. The length of the CDR3 is 12 residues. From germline, CDR1 is MNHNY and CDR2 SVGAGI (reference sequence). The chain's CDR3 is CASSYLSTEAFF. The CDR3 DNA is TGTGCCAGCAGTTATCTCTCCACTGAAGCTTTCTTT.

The rearrangement uses TRBV5-4 and TRBJ2-7; D is unresolved. Germline V gene data show CDR1 as SGHNT and CDR2 as YYREEE (reference sequence). CDR3 size: 14 residues. V was pared by 1 base and J by 1 base, with 9 bases between. The CDR3 protein is CASSLWAGSYEQYF. DNA of the CDR3: TGTGCCAGCAGCTTGTGGGCTGGATCCTACGAGCAGTACTTC.

This chain joins TRBV28 and TRBJ2-3, with D hard to call. Germline CDR1 reads MDHEN; CDR2 reads SYDVKM. Trimming cost V 10 bases and J 11 bases, with 16 bases left between them. The CDR3 is made up of 11 amino acids. This CDR3 reads CATRIPEKQYF. CDR3 DNA: TGTGCCACCCGAATCCCGGAGAAGCAGTATTTT.

This chain uses TRBV18 with TRBJ2-3, with a weak D call TRBD2 (6 bases). This CDR3 is 17 amino acids long. The germline CDR1 and CDR2 sequences are KGHSH and LQKENI. Trimming removed 0 bases at V and 2 bases at J, with 15 bases between. CDR3 nucleotides: TGTGCCAGCTCACCACCGGCGGGAAAAAGAGACACAGATACGCAGTATTTT. Protein sequence: CASSPPAGKRDTDTQYF.

V usage is TRBV3-1 (or the pseudogene TRBV3-2) and J usage is TRBJ2-5; 11 nucleotides line up with TRBD2. This CDR3 comprises 18 residues. Germline V gives CDR1 LGHDT, CDR2 YNNKEL (reference sequence). Trimming cost V 0 bases and J 0 bases; bases outside gene matches: 6. The CDR3 loop reads CASSQDRSSGRDQETQYF. The CDR3 nucleotides read TGTGCCAGCAGCCAAGATCGGAGTAGCGGGAGGGACCAAGAGACCCAGTACTTC.

The chain has TRBV5-6 and TRBJ1-5, with 10 bases that match TRBD1. CDR1 is SGHDT and CDR2 is YYEEEE in the germline V gene. This CDR3 has 16 residues. Trimming took 4 bases from V and 1 from J; bases not matched to a gene: 5. The DNA of the CDR3 is TGTGCCAGCAGCATGACAGGGGGCAAGAGCAATCAGCCCCAGCATTTT. Protein sequence: CASSMTGGKSNQPQHF. Full variable domain (rest looked up from reference TRBV5-6 and TRBJ1-5): DAGVTQSPTHLIKTRGQQVTLRCSPKSGHDTVSWYQQALGQGPQFIFQYYEEEERQRGNFPDRFSGHQFPNYSSELNVNALLLGDSALYLCASSMTGGKSNQPQHFGDGTRLSIL.

CDR3 in amino acids: CASSLAAQQGETQYF. CDR3 coding DNA: TGCGCCAGCAGCTTGGCCGCCCAACAGGGAGAGACCCAGTACTTC. The rearrangement uses TRBV5-1 and TRBJ2-5; TRBD1 is a possible D gene (6 bases). Trimming stripped 0 bases from V and 4 bases from J, with 13 bases between. Germline CDR1 SGHRS, CDR2 YFSETQ. There are 15 residues in the CDR3. Together with reference TRBV5-1 and TRBJ2-5, the CDR3 gives the full variable domain: KAGVTQTPRYLIKTRGQQVTLSCSPISGHRSVSWYQQTPGQGLQFLFEYFSETQRNKGNFPGRFSGRQFSNSRSEMNVSTLELGDSALYLCASSLAAQQGETQYFGPGTRLLVL.

The chain joins TRBV4-3 to TRBJ2-2; 9 nucleotides align to TRBD2. Germline V CDR1 and CDR2: LGHNA, YSLEER. The CDR3 spans 16 residues. V was pared by 1 base and J by 6 bases, with 6 bases of the junction left unmatched. The CDR3 nucleotides are TGCGCCAGCAGCCAAGTTTTTGCGGGAGGGGCCGGGGAGCTGTTTTTT. It codes for CASSQVFAGGAGELFF.

The chain uses TRBV5-8 and TRBJ1-1; D might be TRBD1 (6 bases). Germline-derived CDR1 and CDR2 are SGHTS and YDEGEE. The V end was cut by 0 bases, the J end by 10 bases, with 7 bases between. The CDR3 contains 11 residues. This chain's CDR3 is CASSLGRGAFF. CDR3 coding DNA: TGTGCCAGCAGCTTGGGCAGGGGAGCTTTCTTT.

The CDR3 DNA sequence: TGTGCCAGCAGCTCGGGACTAGCGGGAGTTTTTGGAGAGACCCAGTACTTC. It yields the protein CASSSGLAGVFGETQYF. This chain links TRBV5-8 with TRBJ2-5; TRBD2 aligns across 14 bases. CDR1 and CDR2 from the germline V gene are SGHTS and YDEGEE. CDR3 size: 17 residues. After removal of 3 bases from V and 4 bases from J, the junction contained 8 bases not matched to a gene. The whole variable domain, remainder taken from reference TRBV5-8 and TRBJ2-5, is EAGVTQSPTHLIKTRGQQATLRCSPISGHTSVYWYQQALGLGLQFLLWYDEGEERNRGNFPPRFSGRQFPNYSSELNVNALELEDSALYLCASSSGLAGVFGETQYFGPGTRLLVL.

This clone has only a few counts. The V call is TRBV6-1, the J call TRBJ2-5, with D perhaps TRBD2 (5 bases). The V end lost 2 bases, the J end lost 7 bases, and 17 bases lay between the germline ends. Germline V gene data show CDR1 as MNHNS and CDR2 as SASEGT. The length of the CDR3 is 15 residues. The CDR3, as DNA: TGTGCCAGCAGTGAAATGTCCATGCTGAGGGTGACCCAGTACTTC. Protein sequence: CASSEMSMLRVTQYF.

The genes are TRBV6-6 and TRBJ1-1; tentative D call: TRBD1 (6 bases). Germline lookup yields CDR1 MNHNY and CDR2 SVGAGI (reference sequence). The CDR3 contains 14 residues. The V end lost 6 bases, the J end lost 2 bases, and 13 bases lay between the germline ends. DNA for the CDR3: TGTGCCAGCAGGCCCCCCAGGGGAAACACTGAAGCTTTCTTT. Protein: CASRPPRGNTEAFF.

The chain uses TRBV6-2 or TRBV6-3 and TRBJ2-1; the D is unclear. Trimming pared 5 bases from V and 9 bases from J, leaving 11 bases between. The CDR3 has 12 residues. The V gene's germline CDR1 is MNHEY and CDR2 SVGEGT. In nucleotides, the CDR3 is TGTGCCAGCAGTAAAACTCTCGGTGAGCAGTTCTTC. It encodes CASSKTLGEQFF.

The chain links TRBV25-1 to TRBJ1-2, with a tentative D call TRBD1 (6 bases). Trimming shortened V by 8 bases and J by 6 bases, and 16 bases separated the two germline ends. CDR1 MGHDK and CDR2 SYGVNS come from the germline V gene. This CDR3 has 13 residues. CDR3 sequence: CASQGWGPDGYTF. CDR3 DNA sequence: TGTGCCAGCCAGGGATGGGGGCCCGATGGCTACACCTTC.

The chain is built from TRBV19 and TRBJ1-1; D not resolved. This CDR3 is 11 amino acids long. The germline V gene has CDR1 LNHDA and CDR2 SQIVND (reference sequence). The germline V and J ends were trimmed by 8 bases and 4 bases, with 8 bases remaining between them. The chain's CDR3 is CASEEGTEAFF. The CDR3 DNA sequence: TGTGCCAGTGAGGAAGGCACTGAAGCTTTCTTT. The whole variable domain, remainder taken from reference TRBV19 and TRBJ1-1, is DGGITQSPKYLFRKEGQNVTLSCEQNLNHDAMYWYRQDPGQGLRLIYYSQIVNDFQKGDIAEGYSVSREKKESFPLTVTSAQKNPTAFYLCASEEGTEAFFGQGTRLTVV.

The J gene is TRBJ1-5, the V gene TRBV6-2 or TRBV6-3; D call uncertain. CDR1 and CDR2 from the germline V gene are MNHEY and SVGEGT. V lost 0 bases to trimming and J lost 7 bases, with 4 bases between them. This CDR3 comprises 12 residues. The CDR3 coding sequence is TGTGCCAGCAGTTACTCCCTACAGCCCCAGCATTTT. Its protein is CASSYSLQPQHF.